This TCR beta chain was profiled in a study of blood T cell repertoires in COVID-19. Study details: Sites across the United States, Italy and Spain contributed samples from acute and convalescent COVID-19.

The germline V gene has CDR1 LNHDA and CDR2 SQIVND (reference sequence). V lost 9 bases to trimming and J lost 4 bases, with 13 bases between them. This CDR3 has 14 residues. Authors' analysis steps: Estimation of nucleated cell counts relied on the amplification of reference gene primers. Generated by immunoSEQ multiplex PCR, the TCRdb table keeps only in-frame clones and is missing some. The V and J calls and clone size were taken over from that table, and D and trimming were inferred from the DNA. The sample yields a few hundred thousand clones, around nine tenths seen once. The clonotype originates from a woman aged 40 to 49 who had been exposed to COVID-19. Sequenced sample: PBMCs or T cells enriched from blood (not recorded which). The V call is TRBV19, the J call TRBJ1-6; D remains unclear. The CDR3 nucleotides are TGTGCCAGCAAAGACTTGGAGTATAATTCACCCCTCCACTTT. Amino acid sequence: CASKDLEYNSPLHF.